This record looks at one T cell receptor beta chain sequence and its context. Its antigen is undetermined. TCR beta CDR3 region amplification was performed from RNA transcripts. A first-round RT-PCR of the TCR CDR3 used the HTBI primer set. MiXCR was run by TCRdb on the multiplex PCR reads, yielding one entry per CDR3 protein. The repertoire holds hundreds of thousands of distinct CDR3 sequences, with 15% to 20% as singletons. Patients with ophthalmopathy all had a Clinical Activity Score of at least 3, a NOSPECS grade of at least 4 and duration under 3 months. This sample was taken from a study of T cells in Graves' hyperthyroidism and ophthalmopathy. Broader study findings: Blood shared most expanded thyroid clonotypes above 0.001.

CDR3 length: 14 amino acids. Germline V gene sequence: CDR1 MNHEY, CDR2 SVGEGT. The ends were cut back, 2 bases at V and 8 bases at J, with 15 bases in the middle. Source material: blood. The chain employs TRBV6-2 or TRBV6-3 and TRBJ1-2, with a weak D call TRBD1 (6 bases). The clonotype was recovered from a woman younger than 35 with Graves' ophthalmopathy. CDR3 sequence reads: CASSYATKGGGYTF. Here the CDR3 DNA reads TGTGCCAGCAGTTACGCGACCAAGGGGGGCGGCTACACCTTC.